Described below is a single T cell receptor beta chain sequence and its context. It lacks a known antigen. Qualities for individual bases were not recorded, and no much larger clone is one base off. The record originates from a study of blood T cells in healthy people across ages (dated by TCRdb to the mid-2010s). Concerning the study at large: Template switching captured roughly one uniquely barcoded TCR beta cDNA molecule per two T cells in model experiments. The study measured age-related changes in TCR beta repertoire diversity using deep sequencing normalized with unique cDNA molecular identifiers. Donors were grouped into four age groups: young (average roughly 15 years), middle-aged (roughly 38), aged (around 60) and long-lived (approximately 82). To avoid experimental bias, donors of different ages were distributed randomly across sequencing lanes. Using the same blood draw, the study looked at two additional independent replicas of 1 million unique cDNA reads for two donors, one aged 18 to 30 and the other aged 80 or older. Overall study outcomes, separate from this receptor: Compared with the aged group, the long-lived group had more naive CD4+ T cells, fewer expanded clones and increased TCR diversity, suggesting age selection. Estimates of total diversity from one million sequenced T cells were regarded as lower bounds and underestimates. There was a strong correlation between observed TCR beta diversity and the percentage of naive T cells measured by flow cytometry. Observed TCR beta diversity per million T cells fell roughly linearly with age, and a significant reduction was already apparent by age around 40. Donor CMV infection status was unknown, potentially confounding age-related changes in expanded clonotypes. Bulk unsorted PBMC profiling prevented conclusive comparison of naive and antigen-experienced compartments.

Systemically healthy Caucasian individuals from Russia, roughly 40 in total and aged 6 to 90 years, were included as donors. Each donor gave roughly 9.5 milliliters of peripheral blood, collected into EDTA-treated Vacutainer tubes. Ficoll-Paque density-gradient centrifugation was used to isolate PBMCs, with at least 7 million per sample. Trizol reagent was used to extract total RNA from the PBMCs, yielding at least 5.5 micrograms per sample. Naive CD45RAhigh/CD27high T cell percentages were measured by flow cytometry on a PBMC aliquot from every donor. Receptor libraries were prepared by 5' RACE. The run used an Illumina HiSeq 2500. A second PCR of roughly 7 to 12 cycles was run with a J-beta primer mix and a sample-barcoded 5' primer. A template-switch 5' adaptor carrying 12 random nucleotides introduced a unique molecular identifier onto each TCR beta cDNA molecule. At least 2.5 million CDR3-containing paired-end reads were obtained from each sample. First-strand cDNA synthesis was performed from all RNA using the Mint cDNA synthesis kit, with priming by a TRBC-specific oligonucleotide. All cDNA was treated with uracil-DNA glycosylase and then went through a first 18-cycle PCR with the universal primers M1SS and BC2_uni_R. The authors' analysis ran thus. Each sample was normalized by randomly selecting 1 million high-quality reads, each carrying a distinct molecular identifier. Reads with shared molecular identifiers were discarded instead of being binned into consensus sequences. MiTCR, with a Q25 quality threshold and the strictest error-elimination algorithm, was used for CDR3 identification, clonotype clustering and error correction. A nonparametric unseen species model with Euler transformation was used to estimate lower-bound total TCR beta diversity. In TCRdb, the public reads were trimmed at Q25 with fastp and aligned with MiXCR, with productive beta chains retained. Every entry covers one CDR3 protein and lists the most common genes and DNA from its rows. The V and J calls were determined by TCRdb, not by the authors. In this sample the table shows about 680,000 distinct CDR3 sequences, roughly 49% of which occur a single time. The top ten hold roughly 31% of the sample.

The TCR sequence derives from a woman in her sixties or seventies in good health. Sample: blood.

The bases are TGTGCCACCAGCAGCGGACTAGCGGGAGGGGATGAGCAGTTCTTC. It is translated as CATSSGLAGGDEQFF. The sequence joins TRBV15 to TRBJ2-1; 15 bases in the middle match TRBD2. Trimmed from V: 3 bases; trimmed from J: 8 bases; junction bases lacking a gene match: 2. Reading the germline V gene (reference sequence) gives CDR1 LNHNV and CDR2 YYDKDF. From the cysteine up to the phenylalanine, the CDR3 has a length of 15 residues. Only the CDR3 part of the read is kept: 45 bases, read in frame from the first base.